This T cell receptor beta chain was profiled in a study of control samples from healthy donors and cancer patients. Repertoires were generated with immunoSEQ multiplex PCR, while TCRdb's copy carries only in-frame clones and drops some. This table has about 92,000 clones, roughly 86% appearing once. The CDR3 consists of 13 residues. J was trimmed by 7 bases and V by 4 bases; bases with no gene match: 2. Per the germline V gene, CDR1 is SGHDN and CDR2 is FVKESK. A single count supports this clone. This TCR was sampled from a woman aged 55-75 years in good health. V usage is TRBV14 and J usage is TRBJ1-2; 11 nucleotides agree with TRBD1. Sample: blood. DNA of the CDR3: TGTGCCAGCAGCCGGGACAGGGGGGGTGGCTACACCTTC. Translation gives CASSRDRGGGYTF.